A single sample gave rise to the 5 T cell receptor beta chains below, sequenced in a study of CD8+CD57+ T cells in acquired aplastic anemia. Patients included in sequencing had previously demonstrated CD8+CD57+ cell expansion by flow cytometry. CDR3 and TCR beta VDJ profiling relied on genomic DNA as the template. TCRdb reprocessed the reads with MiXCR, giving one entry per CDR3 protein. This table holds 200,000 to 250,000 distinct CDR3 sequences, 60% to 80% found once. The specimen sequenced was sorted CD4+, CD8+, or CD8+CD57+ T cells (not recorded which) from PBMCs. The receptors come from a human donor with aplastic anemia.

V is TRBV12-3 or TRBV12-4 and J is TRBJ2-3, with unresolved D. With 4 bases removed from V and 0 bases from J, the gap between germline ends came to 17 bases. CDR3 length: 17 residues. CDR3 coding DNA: TGTGCCAGCAGTTCTCATTTTCCAGCCGCTAGCACAGATACGCAGTATTTT. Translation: CASSSHFPAASTDTQYF.

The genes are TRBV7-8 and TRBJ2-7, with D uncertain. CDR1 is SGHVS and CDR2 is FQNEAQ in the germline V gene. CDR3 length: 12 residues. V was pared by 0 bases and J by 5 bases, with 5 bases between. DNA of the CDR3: TGTGCCAGCAGCTTAGCGCTTGACGAGCAGTACTTC. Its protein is CASSLALDEQYF.

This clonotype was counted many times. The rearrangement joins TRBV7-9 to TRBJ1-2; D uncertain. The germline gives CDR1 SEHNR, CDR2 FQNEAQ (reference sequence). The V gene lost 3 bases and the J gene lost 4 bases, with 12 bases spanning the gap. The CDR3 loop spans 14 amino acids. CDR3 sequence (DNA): TGTGCCAGCAGCTTTGGTCCCAGCCTCTATGGCTACACCTTC. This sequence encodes CASSFGPSLYGYTF.

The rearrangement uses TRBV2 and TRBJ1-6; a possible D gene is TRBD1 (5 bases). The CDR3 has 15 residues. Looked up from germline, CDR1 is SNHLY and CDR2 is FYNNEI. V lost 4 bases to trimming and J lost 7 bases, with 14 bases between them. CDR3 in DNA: TGTGCCAGCAGTGTGCAGAGGGGCCAGAATTCACCCCTCCACTTT. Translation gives CASSVQRGQNSPLHF.

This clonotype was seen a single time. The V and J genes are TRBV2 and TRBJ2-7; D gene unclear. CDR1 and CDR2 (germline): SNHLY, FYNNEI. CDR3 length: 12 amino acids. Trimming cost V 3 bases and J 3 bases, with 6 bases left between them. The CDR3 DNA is TGTGCCAGCAGTGACCAGGTCTACGAGCAGTACTTC. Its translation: CASSDQVYEQYF.